These T cell receptor beta chains were read from a single sample in a study of T cells expressing NK-cell markers. TCRdb re-called the 5' RACE reads; one entry per CDR3 protein, DNA not given. This sample's table has roughly 430,000 distinct CDR3 sequences. Sequencing used blood T cells: a sorted CD56 or NKG2C T cell subset, CD4+ or CD8+ T cells, or bulk PBMC T cells (not recorded which). These receptors were obtained from a woman between 18 and 75 years old in good health. CDR3s include the opening cysteine and the closing phenylalanine or tryptophan.

V	J	CDR3
TRBV7-2	TRBJ2-1	CASTTAAGWVNEQFF
TRBV27	TRBJ1-4	CASSPGTGDNEKLFF
TRBV12-3/TRBV12-4	TRBJ2-2	CASPGRLTGELFF
TRBV29-1	TRBJ2-3	CSVEAPDSSADTQYF
TRBV20-1	TRBJ2-1	CSADQGVLEQFF
TRBV5-1	TRBJ2-5	CASSSTAGTSGKETQYF
TRBV7-2	TRBJ2-6	CASSPDRFSGANVLTF
TRBV29-1	TRBJ2-1	CSARGDPIRQSYNEQFF
TRBV20-1	TRBJ1-2	CSASRVGVDYGYTF
TRBV29-1	TRBJ2-7	CSGLRDRGDEQYF
TRBV7-9	TRBJ2-7	CASSRVPYEQYF
TRBV5-1	TRBJ2-5	CATKKSGSGVQETQYF
TRBV12-3/TRBV12-4	TRBJ2-7	CASSSRDSIYEQYF
TRBV12-3/TRBV12-4	TRBJ2-2	CASSLSGGPGNTGELFF
TRBV10-3	TRBJ2-5	CAIRQEETQYF
TRBV15	TRBJ2-2	CATSTPAGTGELFF
TRBV29-1	TRBJ2-3	CSVEGRGPADTQYF
TRBV29-1	TRBJ1-2	CSADRNYGYTF
TRBV2	TRBJ1-6	CATLSGQGTNSPLHF
TRBV5-1	TRBJ1-1	CASSLDGSNTEAFF